This is a list of T cell receptor beta chains from one sample in a study of OX40 agonist ivuxolimab in advanced cancers. Generated by immunoSEQ multiplex PCR, the TCRdb table keeps only in-frame clones and is missing some. The profile covers some 17,000 clones, with less than 75% appearing a single time and roughly a quarter taken by the ten largest. The sample was CD4+ or CD8+ T cells sorted from blood, taken in a trial of the OX40 agonist ivuxolimab. The source is an adult with an advanced solid tumor such as melanoma, head and neck, liver or kidney cancer. Both conserved end residues are part of each CDR3. Fields, in order: CDR3 protein, CDR3 DNA, clone size, D gene, V gene, J gene. D genes are given only for firm matches. Not every row has a clone size; where given, it reads once, few, many or a size class.

CASSLLSGRVAKNIQYF	TGTGCCAGCAGCTTATTGAGCGGGAGGGTAGCCAAAAACATTCAGTACTTC	many	TRBD2	TRBV7-9	TRBJ2-4
CASSQLAETYEQYF	TGTGCCAGCAGCCAACTAGCGGAGACCTACGAGCAGTACTTC	NA	TRBD2	TRBV28	TRBJ2-7
CASSRGADNQPQHF	TGTGCCAGCAGCCGTGGGGCAGACAATCAGCCCCAGCATTTT	few	NA	TRBV27	TRBJ1-5
CASSSRDHSYEQYF	TGTGCCAGCAGCTCCCGGGACCACTCCTACGAGCAGTACTTC	NA	NA	TRBV7-9	TRBJ2-7
CASSYSGSEQYF	TGTGCCAGCAGTTACTCGGGGTCCGAGCAGTACTTC	few	NA	TRBV6-6	TRBJ2-7
CATTDLGVPDTQYF	TGTGCCACTACGGACCTCGGGGTCCCAGATACGCAGTATTTT	NA	NA	TRBV19	TRBJ2-3
CASSQVRGNGANEKLFF	TGTGCCAGCAGCCAAGTTAGGGGGAACGGGGCTAATGAAAAACTGTTTTTT	NA	NA	TRBV4-2	TRBJ1-4
CASSFPTDYNEQFF	TGTGCCAGCAGCTTCCCGACAGACTACAATGAGCAGTTCTTC	NA	NA	TRBV13	TRBJ2-1
CAWRVDSRRKNYGYTF	TGTGCCTGGAGGGTGGACAGCCGTCGAAAAAACTATGGCTACACCTTC	NA	NA	TRBV30	TRBJ1-2
CASSISGTGWVTGELFF	TGTGCCAGTAGTATTTCCGGGACAGGGTGGGTCACCGGGGAGCTGTTTTTT	NA	TRBD1	TRBV19	TRBJ2-2
CASSAQAGGYEQYF	TGTGCCAGCAGCGCACAAGCGGGAGGGTACGAGCAGTACTTC	NA	TRBD2	TRBV9	TRBJ2-7
CASSRRGRQETQYF	TGTGCCAGCAGCAGAAGGGGCCGCCAAGAGACCCAGTACTTC	NA	NA	TRBV14	TRBJ2-5
CASSQEWAPYNEQFF	TGCGCCAGCAGCCAAGAGTGGGCTCCCTACAATGAGCAGTTCTTC	few	NA	TRBV4-3	TRBJ2-1
CASTLVGGYEQFF	TGTGCCAGCACCCTCGTAGGGGGCTATGAGCAGTTCTTC	NA	TRBD1	TRBV27	TRBJ2-1
CASSEAVSLAYEQYF	TGTGCCAGCAGTGAAGCTGTTAGCCTCGCCTACGAGCAGTACTTC	once	NA	TRBV2	TRBJ2-7
CASSSVPSYEQYF	TGTGCCAGCAGCTCCGTCCCATCCTACGAGCAGTACTTC	NA	NA	TRBV7-2	TRBJ2-7
CASTKDRGPQETQYF	TGCGCCAGCACCAAGGACAGGGGGCCCCAAGAGACCCAGTACTTC	NA	TRBD1	TRBV4-3	TRBJ2-5
CASSIIPGTPYEQYF	TGTGCCAGTAGTATTATTCCAGGGACCCCCTACGAGCAGTACTTC	once	NA	TRBV19	TRBJ2-7
CASSPRPEGETQYF	TGCGCCAGCAGCCCAAGGCCAGAGGGGGAGACCCAGTACTTC	NA	NA	TRBV4-1	TRBJ2-5
CASSLSINQETQYF	TGTGCCAGCAGTTTATCTATTAACCAAGAGACCCAGTACTTC	NA	NA	TRBV27	TRBJ2-5
CASSWKTGLAYEQYF	TGTGCCAGCAGCTGGAAAACGGGACTAGCCTACGAGCAGTACTTC	NA	NA	TRBV12-1	TRBJ2-7
CTSSSGLDEQYF	TGTACCAGCAGCTCCGGACTGGACGAGCAGTACTTC	NA	NA	TRBV7-8	TRBJ2-7
CASSPRTGAYEQYF	TGTGCCAGCAGTCCACGGACAGGAGCCTACGAGCAGTACTTC	NA	TRBD1	TRBV28	TRBJ2-7
CASSLAYRGIYSEQFF	TGTGCCAGCAGCTTAGCGTACAGGGGGATTTACAGTGAGCAGTTCTTC	few	TRBD1	TRBV7-6	TRBJ2-1
CASSPPHNEQFF	TGTGCCAGCAGTCCCCCCCACAATGAGCAGTTCTTC	NA	NA	TRBV27	TRBJ2-1
CASSPSGTSYEQYF	TGTGCCAGCAGTCCCTCCGGGACTTCCTACGAGCAGTACTTC	few	NA	TRBV6-5	TRBJ2-7
CASSYTTGVTEAFF	TGTGCCAGCAGTTACACCACGGGGGTTACTGAAGCTTTCTTT	NA	NA	TRBV6-8	TRBJ1-1
CASSTRGRYNEQFF	TGTGCCAGTAGTACCCGAGGCCGCTACAATGAGCAGTTCTTC	NA	NA	TRBV19	TRBJ2-1
CASISGTSGRAKDTQYF	TGTGCCAGCATCTCCGGGACTAGCGGGAGGGCCAAAGATACGCAGTATTTT	NA	TRBD2	TRBV7-9	TRBJ2-3
CASSQDRGREGYTF	TGTGCCAGCAGCCAAGATCGAGGGAGGGAAGGCTACACCTTC	NA	NA	TRBV4-2	TRBJ1-2
CASSSREEDGDTQYF	TGTGCCAGCAGCTCCCGGGAGGAGGATGGAGATACGCAGTATTTT	NA	TRBD2	TRBV11-3	TRBJ2-3
CARGLAGAKDEQFF	TGTGCCAGGGGTCTAGCGGGAGCTAAGGATGAGCAGTTCTTC	few	TRBD2	TRBV2	TRBJ2-1
CASSAGTGEETQYF	TGTGCCAGTAGTGCCGGGACAGGGGAAGAGACCCAGTACTTC	NA	TRBD1	TRBV19	TRBJ2-5
CASSLAIRGEQYF	TGTGCCAGCAGCTTGGCCATAAGGGGGGAGCAGTACTTC	NA	NA	TRBV5-6	TRBJ2-7
CAIDDWTSGYNEQFF	TGTGCCATCGACGATTGGACTAGCGGTTACAATGAGCAGTTCTTC	NA	TRBD2	TRBV10-3	TRBJ2-1
CASSQGRGTGELFF	TGTGCCAGCAGCCAAGGTCGGGGAACCGGGGAGCTGTTTTTT	once	NA	TRBV4-2	TRBJ2-2
CASSEWSGGYEQYF	TGTGCCAGCAGTGAGTGGAGCGGGGGATACGAGCAGTACTTC	NA	TRBD2	TRBV6-1	TRBJ2-7
CASYQTGGSGYTF	TGTGCCAGCTATCAGACAGGGGGCTCTGGCTACACCTTC	few	TRBD1	TRBV6-1	TRBJ1-2
CASSEPRFNYGYTF	TGTGCCAGCAGTGAACCCAGGTTTAACTATGGCTACACCTTC	NA	NA	TRBV25-1	TRBJ1-2
CASSYLEGNTEAFF	TGTGCCAGCAGCTACCTGGAAGGGAACACTGAAGCTTTCTTT	NA	NA	TRBV11-1	TRBJ1-1
CASSLGDSPYEQYF	TGTGCCAGCAGCTTAGGGGACAGCCCCTACGAGCAGTACTTC	NA	TRBD1	TRBV7-9	TRBJ2-7
CASSPNRPGSEQYF	TGCGCCAGCAGCCCCAATCGACCAGGGAGCGAGCAGTACTTC	NA	NA	TRBV4-1	TRBJ2-7
CASSCGQGGNYEQYF	TGTGCCAGCAGCTGCGGACAGGGGGGCAACTACGAGCAGTACTTC	NA	TRBD1	TRBV7-9	TRBJ2-7
CASSLTGTGDYQPQHF	TGTGCCAGCAGCCTTACCGGGACAGGGGATTACCAGCCCCAGCATTTT	NA	TRBD1	TRBV6-6	TRBJ1-5
CASSPGTGGSYEQYF	TGTGCCAGCAGCCCCGGGACAGGGGGCTCCTACGAGCAGTACTTC	NA	TRBD1	TRBV4-2	TRBJ2-7
CASSLVGGRTRLYEQYF	TGTGCCAGCAGTTTAGTTGGTGGCAGGACAAGACTCTACGAGCAGTACTTC	few	NA	TRBV27	TRBJ2-7
CASSYSREAFF	TGTGCCAGCAGTTACTCAAGAGAAGCTTTCTTT	NA	NA	TRBV6-6	TRBJ1-1
CASSIELTAYEQYF	TGTGCCAGTAGTATAGAACTGACGGCCTACGAGCAGTACTTC	NA	NA	TRBV19	TRBJ2-7
CASSEWMASRGETQYF	TGTGCCAGCAGTGAATGGATGGCTTCCCGGGGGGAGACCCAGTACTTC	NA	NA	TRBV25-1	TRBJ2-5
CASSEMGYEQYF	TGTGCCAGTAGTGAGATGGGTTACGAGCAGTACTTC	NA	NA	TRBV19	TRBJ2-7
CASSSRGASETQYF	TGTGCCAGCAGTTCAAGGGGGGCTTCAGAGACCCAGTACTTC	NA	NA	TRBV27	TRBJ2-5
CASSPSLGGMSREQYF	TGTGCCAGCAGCCCTTCCCTAGGCGGGATGTCGCGTGAGCAGTACTTC	NA	NA	TRBV11-2	TRBJ2-7
CASSYSPQPGNTEAFF	TGTGCCAGCAGTTATTCCCCCCAACCGGGGAACACTGAAGCTTTCTTT	NA	NA	TRBV6-5	TRBJ1-1